These T cell receptor beta chains were read from a single sample in a study of cytomegalovirus exposure and HLA in healthy donors. The method was immunoSEQ multiplex PCR; TCRdb's version includes in-frame clones alone and lacks a portion of them. The sample shows just over 150,000 clones, approximately 85% of them seen only once. The sample was PBMCs. Receptors originate from a woman in her late teens or twenties in good health and CMV-seronegative. The CDR3 runs from the conserved cysteine through the conserved F or W. D genes are given only for firm matches. Size values are once, few and many counts, or a class for expanded clones, and some rows have none.

16	TRBV30	NA	NA	TRBJ2-1	TGTGCCTGGAGTGAAGCAGGGGGGCTCGGGTACAATGAGCAGTTCTTC	CAWSEAGGLGYNEQFF
12	TRBV28	NA	TRBD2	TRBJ2-2	TGTGCCCTAGCGGGAGACACCGGGGAGCTGTTTTTT	CALAGDTGELFF
12	TRBV21-1	NA	NA	TRBJ1-5	TGTGCCAGCATGGTAGGAGGTCAGCCCCAGCATTTT	CASMVGGQPQHF
14	TRBV9	NA	NA	TRBJ1-1	TGTGCCAGCACCCCCTCGGGGGTAGAAGGTGAAGCTTTCTTT	CASTPSGVEGEAFF
19	TRBV28	once	TRBD2	TRBJ2-1	TGTGCCAGCAGTTTACTGGCTAGCGGGCGTTTGAGCTCCTACAATGAGCAGTTCTTC	CASSLLASGRLSSYNEQFF
14	TRBV27	few	TRBD2	TRBJ2-7	TGTGCCAGCAGTAGGACTAGCCGAGCCTACGAGCAGTACTTC	CASSRTSRAYEQYF
16	TRBV5-1	NA	NA	TRBJ2-3	TGCGCCAGCAGCTTGCGGCCGGGACTCCCACGGGATACGCAGTATTTT	CASSLRPGLPRDTQYF
18	TRBV7-9	NA	TRBD1	TRBJ2-2	TGTGCCAGCAGCTTAGACGGAATAGGACAGGGAAGAACCGGGGAGCTGTTTTTT	CASSLDGIGQGRTGELFF
15	TRBV4-3	NA	TRBD2	TRBJ2-5	TGCGCCAGCAGCCAAGTAGCGGGGCAACAAGAGACCCAGTACTTC	CASSQVAGQQETQYF
13	TRBV11-2	once	NA	TRBJ2-1	TGTGCCAGCAGCCAGCGGAGCTACAATGAGCAGTTCTTC	CASSQRSYNEQFF
16	TRBV5-1	NA	TRBD2	TRBJ2-3	TGCGCCAGCAGCCCGGGGTGGGCGGGGGGCACAGATACGCAGTATTTT	CASSPGWAGGTDTQYF
15	TRBV30	NA	TRBD1	TRBJ2-7	TGTGCCTGGAGTGTATCGACAGGGGGCGGCTACGAGCAGTACTTC	CAWSVSTGGGYEQYF
14	TRBV11-3	NA	NA	TRBJ2-2	TGTGCCAGCAGCTTATCTGAGGACACCGGGGAGCTGTTTTTT	CASSLSEDTGELFF
16	TRBV11-2	NA	NA	TRBJ1-1	TGTGCCAGCAGCCTACCGGGGGTGGATAGTAACACTGAAGCTTTCTTT	CASSLPGVDSNTEAFF
14	TRBV5-8	NA	TRBD1	TRBJ1-5	TGTGCCAGCAGCTTAGACAGGGGGCTGCAGCCCCAGCATTTT	CASSLDRGLQPQHF
15	TRBV2	NA	TRBD1	TRBJ1-3	TGTGCCAGCGAATCCGGGACAGTTAATGGAAACACCATATATTTT	CASESGTVNGNTIYF
17	TRBV9	NA	TRBD1	TRBJ1-3	TGTGCCAGCAGCGCCTTTCTACAGGGGGCCTCTGGAAACACCATATATTTT	CASSAFLQGASGNTIYF
11	TRBV25-1	few	NA	TRBJ1-1	TGTGCCAGCAAAGGGGACACTGAAGCTTTCTTT	CASKGDTEAFF
13	TRBV4-1	NA	NA	TRBJ1-2	TGCGCCAGCAGCCATTTTGAGAAGAGAGGCTACACCTTC	CASSHFEKRGYTF
13	TRBV2	NA	NA	TRBJ1-5	TGTGCCAGCAGTGAATACGCCCCGGGGCCCCAGCATTTT	CASSEYAPGPQHF
14	TRBV11-3	NA	TRBD2	TRBJ2-7	TGTGCCAGCAGTTTGAGCGGGAGTTCCCACGAGCAGTACTTC	CASSLSGSSHEQYF
12	TRBV25-1	NA	TRBD1	TRBJ1-2	TGTGCCAGCAGTTCAGGGGGCTATGGCTACACCTTC	CASSSGGYGYTF
15	TRBV5-1	NA	NA	TRBJ2-1	TGCGCCAGCAGCCCCGGGACTCCCAGGGTCGATGAGCAGTTCTTC	CASSPGTPRVDEQFF
16	TRBV11-3	NA	NA	TRBJ2-5	TGTGCCAGCAGCTTAGGAGGCGGGGATGGGATGGAGACCCAGTACTTC	CASSLGGGDGMETQYF
15	TRBV14	NA	NA	TRBJ1-3	TGTGCCAGCAGCCAAGCAGGGTCAAGGGGAAACACCATATATTTT	CASSQAGSRGNTIYF
14	TRBV10-2	NA	NA	TRBJ2-1	TGCGCCAGCAGTGAGCCGGGGTCCTTAAATGAGCAGTTCTTC	CASSEPGSLNEQFF
17	TRBV27	NA	TRBD2	TRBJ2-3	TGTGCCAGCAGTCTCACCCCGGCTAGCGGGGGGCGTGATACGCAGTATTTT	CASSLTPASGGRDTQYF
14	TRBV25-1	NA	NA	TRBJ1-2	TGTGCCAGCAGTGATTCGCAGGGCAACTATGGCTACACCTTC	CASSDSQGNYGYTF
15	TRBV4-2	once	TRBD2	TRBJ2-7	TGTGCCAGCAGCGTCCGACTAGCGGGGTTCCACGAGCAGTACTTC	CASSVRLAGFHEQYF
16	TRBV28	NA	TRBD1	TRBJ2-7	TGTGCCAGCAGTTCCCGACAGGGGAATTTCGGTTACGAGCAGTACTTC	CASSSRQGNFGYEQYF
14	TRBV7-9	NA	NA	TRBJ2-7	TGTGCCAGCAGATGGGCATGGGCCCCCTACGAGCAGTACTTC	CASRWAWAPYEQYF
14	TRBV12-5	NA	NA	TRBJ2-3	TGTGCTAGTGGTCCCTCGGGGGGCACAGATACGCAGTATTTT	CASGPSGGTDTQYF
16	TRBV7-9	NA	NA	TRBJ2-7	TGTTCCAGCAGCTTCCCCCACGGCGGCACTCCCTACGAGCAGTACTTC	CSSSFPHGGTPYEQYF
14	TRBV7-2	few	NA	TRBJ2-3	TGTGCCAGCAGCGTCGACTCAAACACAGATACGCAGTATTTT	CASSVDSNTDTQYF
14	TRBV18	NA	NA	TRBJ2-7	TGTGCCAGCTCACCACCCCACAGCCCCTACGAGCAGTACTTC	CASSPPHSPYEQYF
14	TRBV7-2	NA	TRBD1	TRBJ2-3	TGTGCCAGCAGACCCGACAGGGCCTTGGATACGCAGTATTTT	CASRPDRALDTQYF
15	TRBV7-2	NA	NA	TRBJ2-1	TGTGCCAGCAGCTCAATAGGAGGCTCCTACAATGAGCAGTTCTTC	CASSSIGGSYNEQFF
11	TRBV10-3	NA	TRBD1	TRBJ2-7	TGTGCCATCGGGACAGGTTACGAGCAGTACTTC	CAIGTGYEQYF
17	TRBV7-9	NA	NA	TRBJ2-1	TGTGCCAGCAGCTTAGAGCTGTACCCAGGCTCCTACAATGAGCAGTTCTTC	CASSLELYPGSYNEQFF
16	TRBV19	NA	NA	TRBJ1-4	TGTGCCAGTAGTACCCGCCCCGGGGGGCTAAATGAAAAACTGTTTTTT	CASSTRPGGLNEKLFF
15	TRBV27	NA	TRBD2	TRBJ2-3	TGTGCCAGCAGTTTAGGGACTAGCGCTACAGATACGCAGTATTTT	CASSLGTSATDTQYF
14	TRBV28	NA	NA	TRBJ2-3	TGTGCCAGCAGTTTGGCGGGCGTCACAGATACGCAGTATTTT	CASSLAGVTDTQYF
14	TRBV30	NA	NA	TRBJ2-3	TGTGCCTGGAGTGTAGGGGGTAGCACAGATACGCAGTATTTT	CAWSVGGSTDTQYF
19	TRBV7-9	NA	TRBD1	TRBJ1-3	TGTGCCAGCAGCTCCTGGACAGGCAAATCCCGAAGCTCTGGAAACACCATATATTTT	CASSSWTGKSRSSGNTIYF
14	TRBV28	NA	TRBD1	TRBJ1-1	TGTGCCAGCAGTCGGGGACAGGGGTCGTTCGTAGCTTTCTTT	CASSRGQGSFVAFF
14	TRBV28	NA	NA	TRBJ1-4	TGTGCCAGCAGCCATACAGGGCAAGGGGGAAAACTGTTTTTT	CASSHTGQGGKLFF
16	TRBV6-1	NA	TRBD1	TRBJ2-7	TGTGCCAGCAGTGAAGCGTATGGGACAGATCTGTACGAGCAGTACTTC	CASSEAYGTDLYEQYF
17	TRBV25-1	few	TRBD1	TRBJ2-7	TGTGCCAGCAGCCCGGGACAGGGGCTCGCGGAAACCTACGAGCAGTACTTC	CASSPGQGLAETYEQYF
14	TRBV10-2	NA	NA	TRBJ1-2	TGCGCCAGCAGTAAGCCCGGGACTTCCTATGGCTACACCTTC	CASSKPGTSYGYTF
14	TRBV6-6	NA	NA	TRBJ2-7	TGTGCCAGCAGTGTTAGCGGAGAGGGCTCCGAGCAGTACTTC	CASSVSGEGSEQYF
13	TRBV2	NA	NA	TRBJ2-2	TGTGCCAGCAGGGCAGGGAGGTACGGGGAGCTGTTTTTT	CASRAGRYGELFF